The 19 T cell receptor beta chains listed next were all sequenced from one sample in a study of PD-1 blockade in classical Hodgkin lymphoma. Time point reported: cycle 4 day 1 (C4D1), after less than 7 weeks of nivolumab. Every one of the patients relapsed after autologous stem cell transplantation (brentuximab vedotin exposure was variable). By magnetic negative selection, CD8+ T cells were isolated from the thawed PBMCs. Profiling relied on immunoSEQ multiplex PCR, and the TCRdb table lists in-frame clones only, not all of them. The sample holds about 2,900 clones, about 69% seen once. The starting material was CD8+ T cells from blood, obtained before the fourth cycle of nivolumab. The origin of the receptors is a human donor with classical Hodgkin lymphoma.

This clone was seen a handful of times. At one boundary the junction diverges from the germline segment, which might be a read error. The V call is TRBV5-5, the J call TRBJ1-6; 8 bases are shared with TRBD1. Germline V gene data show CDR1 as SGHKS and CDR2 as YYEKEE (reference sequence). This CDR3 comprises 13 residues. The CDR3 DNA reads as TGCGCCAGCAGCCATCGGACAGGGAGGCCCCTCCACTTT. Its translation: CASSHRTGRPLHF.

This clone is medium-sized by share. The DNA for the CDR3 is TGCGCCAGCAGTGATCGGGTAAACAATGAGCAGTTCTTC. Protein sequence: CASSDRVNNEQFF. The V and J genes are TRBV10-1 and TRBJ2-1; D is unresolved. The CDR3 extends over 13 amino acids. Germline V CDR1 and CDR2: WNHNN, SYGVQD (reference sequence). V lost 3 bases, J lost 5 bases, and 8 bases lay in between.

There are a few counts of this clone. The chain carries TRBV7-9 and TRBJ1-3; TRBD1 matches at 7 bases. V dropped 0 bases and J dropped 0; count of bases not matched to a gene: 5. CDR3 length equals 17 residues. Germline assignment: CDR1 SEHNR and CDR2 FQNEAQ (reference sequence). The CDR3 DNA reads TGTGCCAGCAGCTTAGCGGGGACAGCCTCCTCTGGAAACACCATATATTTT. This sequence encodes CASSLAGTASSGNTIYF.

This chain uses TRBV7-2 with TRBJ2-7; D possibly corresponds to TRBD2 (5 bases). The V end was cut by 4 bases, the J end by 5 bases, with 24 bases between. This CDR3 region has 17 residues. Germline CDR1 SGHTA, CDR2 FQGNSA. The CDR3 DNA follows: TGTGCCAGCAGCTCCCGACTACCGCGTTTGGCATACCACGAGCAGTACTTC. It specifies CASSSRLPRLAYHEQYF. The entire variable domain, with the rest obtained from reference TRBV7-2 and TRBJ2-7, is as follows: GAGVSQSPSNKVTEKGKDVELRCDPISGHTALYWYRQSLGQGLEFLIYFQGNSAPDKSGLPSDRFSAERTGGSVSTLTIQRTQQEDSAVYLCASSSRLPRLAYHEQYFGPGTRLTVT.

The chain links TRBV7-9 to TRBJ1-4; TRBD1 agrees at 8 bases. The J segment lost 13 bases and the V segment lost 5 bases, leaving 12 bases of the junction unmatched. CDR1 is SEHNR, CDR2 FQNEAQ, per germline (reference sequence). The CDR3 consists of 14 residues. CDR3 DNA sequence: TGTGCCAGCAGCCCACCCGGACAGGGAAATCGACTGTTTTTT. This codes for CASSPPGQGNRLFF.

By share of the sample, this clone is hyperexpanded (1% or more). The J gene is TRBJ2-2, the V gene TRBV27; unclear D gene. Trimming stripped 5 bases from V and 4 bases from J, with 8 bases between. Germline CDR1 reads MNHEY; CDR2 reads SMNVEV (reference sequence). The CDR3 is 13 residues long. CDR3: CASSPEFTGELFF. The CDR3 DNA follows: TGTGCCAGCAGTCCCGAATTCACCGGGGAGCTGTTTTTT.

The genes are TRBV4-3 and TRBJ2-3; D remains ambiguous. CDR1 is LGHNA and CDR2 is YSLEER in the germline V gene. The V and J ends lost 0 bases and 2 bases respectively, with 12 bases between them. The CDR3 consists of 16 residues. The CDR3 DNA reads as TGCGCCAGCAGCCAAGATGGTTCTGGAATCACAGATACGCAGTATTTT. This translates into CASSQDGSGITDTQYF.

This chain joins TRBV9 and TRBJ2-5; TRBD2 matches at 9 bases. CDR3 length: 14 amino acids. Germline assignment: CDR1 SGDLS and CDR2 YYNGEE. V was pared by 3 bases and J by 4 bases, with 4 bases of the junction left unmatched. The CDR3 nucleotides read TGTGCCAGCAGCGACAATAGCGGGGGAGAGACCCAGTACTTC. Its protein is CASSDNSGGETQYF.

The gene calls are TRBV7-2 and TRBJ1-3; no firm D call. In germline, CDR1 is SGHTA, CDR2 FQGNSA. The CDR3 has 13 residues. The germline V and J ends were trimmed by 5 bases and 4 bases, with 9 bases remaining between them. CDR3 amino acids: CASSDSDGNTIYF. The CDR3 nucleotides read TGTGCCAGCAGCGATTCAGACGGAAACACCATATATTTT.

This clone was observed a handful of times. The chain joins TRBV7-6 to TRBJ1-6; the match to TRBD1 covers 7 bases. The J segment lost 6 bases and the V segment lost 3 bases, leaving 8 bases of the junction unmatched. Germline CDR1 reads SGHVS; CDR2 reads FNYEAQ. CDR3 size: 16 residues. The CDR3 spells CASSFEGRGANSPLHF. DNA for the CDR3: TGTGCCAGCAGCTTTGAGGGCAGGGGGGCTAATTCACCCCTCCACTTT.

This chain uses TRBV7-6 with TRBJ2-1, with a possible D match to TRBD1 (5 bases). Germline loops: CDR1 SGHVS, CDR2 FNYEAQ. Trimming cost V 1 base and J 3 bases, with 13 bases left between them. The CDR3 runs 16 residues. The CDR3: CASSLEGRTYYNEQFF. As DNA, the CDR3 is TGTGCCAGCAGCTTAGAGGGGCGAACTTACTACAATGAGCAGTTCTTC.

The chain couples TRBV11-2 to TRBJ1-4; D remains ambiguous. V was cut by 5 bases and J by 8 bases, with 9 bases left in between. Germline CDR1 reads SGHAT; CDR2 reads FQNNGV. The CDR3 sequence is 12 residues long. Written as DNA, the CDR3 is TGTGCCAGCAGCGAGGGCCTAGAAAAACTGTTTTTT. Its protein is CASSEGLEKLFF.

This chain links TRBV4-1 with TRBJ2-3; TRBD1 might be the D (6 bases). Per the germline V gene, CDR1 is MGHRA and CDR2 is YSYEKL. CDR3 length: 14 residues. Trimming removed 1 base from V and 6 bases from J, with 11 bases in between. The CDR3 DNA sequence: TGCGCCAGCAGCCAAGCCTCGAGGGGGGATACGCAGTATTTT. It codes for CASSQASRGDTQYF.

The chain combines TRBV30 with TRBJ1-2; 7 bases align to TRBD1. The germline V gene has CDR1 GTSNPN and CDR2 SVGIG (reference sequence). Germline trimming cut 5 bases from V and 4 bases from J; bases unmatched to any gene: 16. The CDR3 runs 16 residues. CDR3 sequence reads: CAWEGARTPGSYGYTF. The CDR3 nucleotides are TGTGCCTGGGAGGGGGCGAGAACTCCAGGATCCTATGGCTACACCTTC.

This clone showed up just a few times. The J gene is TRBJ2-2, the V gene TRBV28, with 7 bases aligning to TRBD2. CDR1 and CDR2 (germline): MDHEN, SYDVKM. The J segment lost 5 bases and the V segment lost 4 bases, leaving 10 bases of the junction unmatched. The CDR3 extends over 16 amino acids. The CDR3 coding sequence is TGTGCCAGCAGTTCAGACTACTTGGGGGGGACCGGGGAGCTGTTTTTT. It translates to CASSSDYLGGTGELFF. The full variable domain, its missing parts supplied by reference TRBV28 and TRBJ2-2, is DVKVTQSSRYLVKRTGEKVFLECVQDMDHENMFWYRQDPGLGLRLIYFSYDVKMKEKGDIPEGYSVSREKKERFSLILESASTNQTSMYLCASSSDYLGGTGELFFGEGSRLTVL.

The CDR3 DNA is TGTGCCAGCAGCTTTCGGACTAGCTACTACGAGCAGTACTTC. Translating it yields CASSFRTSYYEQYF. This chain connects TRBV7-2 to TRBJ2-7, with TRBD2 matching 8 bases. The germline CDR1 and CDR2 sequences are SGHTA and FQGNSA. The ends lost 3 bases at V and 3 bases at J; junction bases unmatched: 4. The CDR3 runs to 14 residues. The full variable domain, rest sourced from reference TRBV7-2 and TRBJ2-7, is GAGVSQSPSNKVTEKGKDVELRCDPISGHTALYWYRQSLGQGLEFLIYFQGNSAPDKSGLPSDRFSAERTGGSVSTLTIQRTQQEDSAVYLCASSFRTSYYEQYFGPGTRLTVT.

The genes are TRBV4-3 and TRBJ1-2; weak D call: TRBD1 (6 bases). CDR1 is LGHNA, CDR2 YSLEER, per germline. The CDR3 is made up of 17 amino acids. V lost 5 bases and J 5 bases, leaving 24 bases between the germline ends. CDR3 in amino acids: CASSESGTNDFLYGYTF. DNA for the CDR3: TGCGCCAGCAGCGAGTCCGGGACAAACGACTTTTTGTATGGCTACACCTTC.

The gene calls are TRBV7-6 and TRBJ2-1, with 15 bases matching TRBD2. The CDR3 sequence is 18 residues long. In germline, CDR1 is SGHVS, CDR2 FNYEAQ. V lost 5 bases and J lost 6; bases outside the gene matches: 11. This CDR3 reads CASSPNGLAGGIFNEQFF. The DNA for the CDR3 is TGTGCCAGCAGCCCGAATGGACTAGCGGGGGGGATCTTCAATGAGCAGTTCTTC.

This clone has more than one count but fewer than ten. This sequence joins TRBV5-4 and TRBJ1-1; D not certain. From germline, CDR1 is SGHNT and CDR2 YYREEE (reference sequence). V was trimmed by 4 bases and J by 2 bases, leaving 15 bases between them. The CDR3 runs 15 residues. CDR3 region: CASSPPGRGNTEAFF. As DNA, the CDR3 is TGTGCCAGCAGCCCCCCTGGGCGAGGAAACACTGAAGCTTTCTTT.